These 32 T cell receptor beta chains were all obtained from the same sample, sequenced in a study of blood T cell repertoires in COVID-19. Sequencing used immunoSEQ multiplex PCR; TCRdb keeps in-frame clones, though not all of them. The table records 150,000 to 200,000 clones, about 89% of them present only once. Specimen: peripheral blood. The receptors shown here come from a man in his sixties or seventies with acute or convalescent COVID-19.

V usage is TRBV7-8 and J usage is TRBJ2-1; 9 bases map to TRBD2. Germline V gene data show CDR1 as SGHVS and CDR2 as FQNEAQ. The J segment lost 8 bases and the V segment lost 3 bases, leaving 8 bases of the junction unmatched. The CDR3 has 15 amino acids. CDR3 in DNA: TGTGCCAGCAGCTTCGGGCGGGAGGGCCTCCATGAGCAGTTCTTC. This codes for CASSFGREGLHEQFF.

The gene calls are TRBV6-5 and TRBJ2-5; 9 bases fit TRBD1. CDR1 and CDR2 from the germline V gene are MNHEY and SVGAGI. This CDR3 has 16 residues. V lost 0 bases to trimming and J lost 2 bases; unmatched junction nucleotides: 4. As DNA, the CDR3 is TGTGCCAGCAGTTACTCGGGGACAGGGAGGCAAGAGACCCAGTACTTC. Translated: CASSYSGTGRQETQYF.

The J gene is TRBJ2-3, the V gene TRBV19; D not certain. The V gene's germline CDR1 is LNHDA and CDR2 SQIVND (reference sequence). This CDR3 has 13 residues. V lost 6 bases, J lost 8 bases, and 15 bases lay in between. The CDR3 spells CASRAVTSATQYF. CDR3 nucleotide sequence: TGTGCCAGTAGGGCGGTCACCAGCGCTACGCAGTATTTT.

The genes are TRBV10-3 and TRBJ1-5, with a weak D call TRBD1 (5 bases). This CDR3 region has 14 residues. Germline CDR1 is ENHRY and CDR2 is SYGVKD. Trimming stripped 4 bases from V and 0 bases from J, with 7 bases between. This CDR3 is CAISGQYSNQPQHF. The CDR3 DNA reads TGTGCCATCAGTGGACAGTATAGCAATCAGCCCCAGCATTTT.

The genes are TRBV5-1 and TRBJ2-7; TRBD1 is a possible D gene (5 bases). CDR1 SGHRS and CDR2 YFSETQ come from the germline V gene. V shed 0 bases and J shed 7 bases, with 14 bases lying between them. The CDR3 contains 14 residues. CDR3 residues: CASSLGQSRREQYF. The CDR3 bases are TGCGCCAGCAGCTTGGGACAGTCCCGTCGGGAGCAGTACTTC. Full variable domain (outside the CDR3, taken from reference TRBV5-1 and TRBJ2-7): KAGVTQTPRYLIKTRGQQVTLSCSPISGHRSVSWYQQTPGQGLQFLFEYFSETQRNKGNFPGRFSGRQFSNSRSEMNVSTLELGDSALYLCASSLGQSRREQYFGPGTRLTVT.

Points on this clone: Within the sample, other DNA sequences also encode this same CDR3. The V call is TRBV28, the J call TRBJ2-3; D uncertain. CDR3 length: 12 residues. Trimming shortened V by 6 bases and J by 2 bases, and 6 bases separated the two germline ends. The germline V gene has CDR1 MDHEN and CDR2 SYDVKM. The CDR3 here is CASSSYTDTQYF. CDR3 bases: TGTGCCAGCAGCTCCTACACAGATACGCAGTATTTT.

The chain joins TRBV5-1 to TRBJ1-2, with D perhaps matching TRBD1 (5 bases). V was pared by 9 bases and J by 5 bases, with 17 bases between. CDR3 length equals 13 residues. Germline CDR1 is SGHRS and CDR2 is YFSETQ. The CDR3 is CATSNRPPYGYTF. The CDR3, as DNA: TGCGCCACCAGTAACAGGCCTCCTTATGGCTACACCTTC. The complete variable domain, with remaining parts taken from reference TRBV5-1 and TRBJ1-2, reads KAGVTQTPRYLIKTRGQQVTLSCSPISGHRSVSWYQQTPGQGLQFLFEYFSETQRNKGNFPGRFSGRQFSNSRSEMNVSTLELGDSALYLCATSNRPPYGYTFGSGTRLTVV.

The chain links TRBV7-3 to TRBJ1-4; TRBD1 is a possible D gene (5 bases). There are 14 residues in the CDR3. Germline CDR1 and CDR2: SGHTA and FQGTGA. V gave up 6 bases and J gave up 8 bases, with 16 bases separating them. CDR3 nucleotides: TGTGCCAGCAGTCCTCAGGGAGGTTTCGAAAAACTGTTTTTT. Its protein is CASSPQGGFEKLFF.

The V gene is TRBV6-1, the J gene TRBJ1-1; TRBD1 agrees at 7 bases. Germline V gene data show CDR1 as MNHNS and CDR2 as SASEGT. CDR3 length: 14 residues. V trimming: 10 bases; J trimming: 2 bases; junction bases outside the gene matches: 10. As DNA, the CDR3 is TGTGCCACAGGGAGCACAGGGGACAACACTGAAGCTTTCTTT. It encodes CATGSTGDNTEAFF.

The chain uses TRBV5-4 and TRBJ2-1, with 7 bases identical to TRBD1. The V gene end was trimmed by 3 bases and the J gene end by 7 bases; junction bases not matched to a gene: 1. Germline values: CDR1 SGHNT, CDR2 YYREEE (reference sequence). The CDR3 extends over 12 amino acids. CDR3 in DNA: TGTGCCAGCAGCTCACAGGGGAATGAGCAGTTCTTC. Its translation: CASSSQGNEQFF.

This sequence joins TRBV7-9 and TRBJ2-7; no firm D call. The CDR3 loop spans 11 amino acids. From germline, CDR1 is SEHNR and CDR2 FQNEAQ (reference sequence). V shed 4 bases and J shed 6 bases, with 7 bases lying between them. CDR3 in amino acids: CASSSYLEQYF. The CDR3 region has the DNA TGTGCCAGCAGCTCGTATCTCGAGCAGTACTTC.

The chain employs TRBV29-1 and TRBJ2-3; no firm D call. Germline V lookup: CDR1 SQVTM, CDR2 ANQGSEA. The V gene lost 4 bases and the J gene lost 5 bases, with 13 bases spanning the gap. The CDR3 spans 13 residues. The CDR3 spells CSVALVVRDTQYF. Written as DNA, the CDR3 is TGCAGCGTTGCCCTAGTCGTACGAGATACGCAGTATTTT.

CDR3 amino acids: CASSGLAADTQYF. Written as DNA, the CDR3 is TGTGCCAGCAGCGGACTAGCGGCCGATACGCAGTATTTT. The chain employs TRBV6-6 and TRBJ2-3; 10 bases are shared with TRBD2. V lost 6 bases and J lost 6; bases outside the gene matches: 3. The CDR3 has 13 residues. CDR1 is MNHNY and CDR2 is SVGAGI in the germline V gene (reference sequence).

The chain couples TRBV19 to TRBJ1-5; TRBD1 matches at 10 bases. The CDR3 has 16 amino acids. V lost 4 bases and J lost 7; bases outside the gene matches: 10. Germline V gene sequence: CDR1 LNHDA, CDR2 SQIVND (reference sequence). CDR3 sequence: CASSRGTGDVGQPQHF. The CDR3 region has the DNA TGTGCCAGTAGTAGGGGGACAGGGGACGTTGGCCAGCCCCAGCATTTT.

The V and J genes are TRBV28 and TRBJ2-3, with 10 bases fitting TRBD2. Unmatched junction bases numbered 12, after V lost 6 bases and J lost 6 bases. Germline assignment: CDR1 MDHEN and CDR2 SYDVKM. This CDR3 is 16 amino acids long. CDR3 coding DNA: TGTGCCAGCAGGCCTCGAAGCGGGAGGGCAGGGGATACGCAGTATTTT. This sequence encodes CASRPRSGRAGDTQYF.

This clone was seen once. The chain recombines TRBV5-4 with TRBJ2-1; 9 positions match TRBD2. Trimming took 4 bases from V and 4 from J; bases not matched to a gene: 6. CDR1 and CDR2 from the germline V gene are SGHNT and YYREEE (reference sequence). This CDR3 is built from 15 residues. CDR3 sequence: CASSTRLAEYNEQFF. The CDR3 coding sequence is TGTGCCAGCAGCACCCGACTAGCGGAGTACAATGAGCAGTTCTTC.

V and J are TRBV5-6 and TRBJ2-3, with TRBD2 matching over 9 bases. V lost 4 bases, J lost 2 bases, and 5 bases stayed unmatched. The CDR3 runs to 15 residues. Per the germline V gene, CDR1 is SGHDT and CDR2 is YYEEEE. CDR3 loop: CASSAAGGLTDTQYF. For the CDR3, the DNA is TGTGCCAGCAGCGCAGCGGGAGGCCTCACAGATACGCAGTATTTT.

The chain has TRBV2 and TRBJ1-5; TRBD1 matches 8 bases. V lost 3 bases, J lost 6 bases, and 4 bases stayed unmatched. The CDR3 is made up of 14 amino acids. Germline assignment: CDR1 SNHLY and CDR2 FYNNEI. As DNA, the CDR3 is TGTGCCAGCAGTGATACAGGGGGGGGTCAGCCCCAGCATTTT. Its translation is CASSDTGGGQPQHF.

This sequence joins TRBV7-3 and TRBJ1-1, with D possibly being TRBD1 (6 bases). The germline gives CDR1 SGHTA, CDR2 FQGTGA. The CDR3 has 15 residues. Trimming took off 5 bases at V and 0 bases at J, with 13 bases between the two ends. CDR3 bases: TGTGCCAGCAGCCAGAACGGACAGTTGAACACTGAAGCTTTCTTT. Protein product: CASSQNGQLNTEAFF.

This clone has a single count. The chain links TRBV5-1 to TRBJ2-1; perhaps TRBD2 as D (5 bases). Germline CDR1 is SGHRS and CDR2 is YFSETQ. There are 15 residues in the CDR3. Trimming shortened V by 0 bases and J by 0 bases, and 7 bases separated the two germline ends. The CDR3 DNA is TGCGCCAGCAGCTTGGTTGGGAGCTCCTACAATGAGCAGTTCTTC. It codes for CASSLVGSSYNEQFF. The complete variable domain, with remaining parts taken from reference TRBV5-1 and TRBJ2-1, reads KAGVTQTPRYLIKTRGQQVTLSCSPISGHRSVSWYQQTPGQGLQFLFEYFSETQRNKGNFPGRFSGRQFSNSRSEMNVSTLELGDSALYLCASSLVGSSYNEQFFGPGTRLTVL.

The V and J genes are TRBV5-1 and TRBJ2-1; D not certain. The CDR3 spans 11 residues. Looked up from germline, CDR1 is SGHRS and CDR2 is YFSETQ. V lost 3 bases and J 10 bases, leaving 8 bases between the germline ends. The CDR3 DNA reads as TGCGCCAGCAGCTCTGTCAGGGAGCAGTTCTTC. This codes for CASSSVREQFF.

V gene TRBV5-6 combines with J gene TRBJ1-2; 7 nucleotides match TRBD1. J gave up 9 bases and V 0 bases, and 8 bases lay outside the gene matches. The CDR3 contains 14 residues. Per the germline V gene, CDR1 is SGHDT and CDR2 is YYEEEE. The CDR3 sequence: CASSLGAGGLSYTF. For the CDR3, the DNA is TGTGCCAGCAGCTTGGGAGCAGGGGGACTTAGCTACACCTTC.

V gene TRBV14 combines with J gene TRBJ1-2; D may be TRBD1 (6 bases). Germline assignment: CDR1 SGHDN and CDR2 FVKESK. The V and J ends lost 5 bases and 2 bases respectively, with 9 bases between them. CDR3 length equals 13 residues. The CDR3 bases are TGTGCCAGCAGCTCGGACAGCAACTATGGCTACACCTTC. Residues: CASSSDSNYGYTF.

The CDR3 DNA reads TGTGCCAGCAGCTGGCCGGGACAGGGGAGCAATGAGCAGTTCTTC. It translates to CASSWPGQGSNEQFF. The chain recombines TRBV7-8 with TRBJ2-1; 10 bases match TRBD1. The CDR3 totals 15 residues. J was trimmed by 6 bases and V by 4 bases; bases with no gene match: 6. Germline CDR1 is SGHVS and CDR2 is FQNEAQ.

CDR3 amino acids: CASSLEGGQGDWYQETQYF. Written as DNA, the CDR3 is TGTGCCAGCAGCTTGGAGGGCGGACAGGGAGATTGGTACCAAGAGACCCAGTACTTC. The chain recombines TRBV5-4 with TRBJ2-5; 8 bases agree with TRBD1. With 0 bases clipped from V and 0 bases from J, the junction kept 13 bases outside the gene matches. There are 19 residues in the CDR3. Germline CDR1 SGHNT, CDR2 YYREEE (reference sequence).

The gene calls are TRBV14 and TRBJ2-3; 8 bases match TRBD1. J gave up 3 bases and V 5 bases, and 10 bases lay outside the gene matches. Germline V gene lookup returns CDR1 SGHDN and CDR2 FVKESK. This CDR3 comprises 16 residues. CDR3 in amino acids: CASSARQGLMTDTQYF. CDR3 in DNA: TGTGCCAGCAGCGCGCGACAGGGGTTAATGACAGATACGCAGTATTTT. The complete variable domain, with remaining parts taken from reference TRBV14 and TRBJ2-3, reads EAGVTQFPSHSVIEKGQTVTLRCDPISGHDNLYWYRRVMGKEIKFLLHFVKESKQDESGMPNNRFLAERTGGTYSTLKVQPAELEDSGVYFCASSARQGLMTDTQYFGPGTRLTVL.

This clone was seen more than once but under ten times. The CDR3 sequence is CASSPLAGAQETQYF. The CDR3 nucleotides are TGCGCCAGCAGCCCTTTAGCGGGAGCCCAAGAGACCCAGTACTTC. The rearrangement joins TRBV5-1 to TRBJ2-5; 9 nucleotides align to TRBD2. CDR3 length: 15 residues. The germline V gene has CDR1 SGHRS and CDR2 YFSETQ. V was pared by 4 bases and J by 1 base, with 5 bases of the junction left unmatched. The full variable domain, completed using reference TRBV5-1 and TRBJ2-5, is KAGVTQTPRYLIKTRGQQVTLSCSPISGHRSVSWYQQTPGQGLQFLFEYFSETQRNKGNFPGRFSGRQFSNSRSEMNVSTLELGDSALYLCASSPLAGAQETQYFGPGTRLLVL.

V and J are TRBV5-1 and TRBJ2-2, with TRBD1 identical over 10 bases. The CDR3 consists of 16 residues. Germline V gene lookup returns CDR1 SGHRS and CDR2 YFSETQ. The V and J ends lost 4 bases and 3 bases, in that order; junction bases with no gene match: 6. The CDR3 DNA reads TGCGCCAGCAGCGATCCCGGGACAGGGGACACCGGGGAGCTGTTTTTT. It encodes CASSDPGTGDTGELFF.

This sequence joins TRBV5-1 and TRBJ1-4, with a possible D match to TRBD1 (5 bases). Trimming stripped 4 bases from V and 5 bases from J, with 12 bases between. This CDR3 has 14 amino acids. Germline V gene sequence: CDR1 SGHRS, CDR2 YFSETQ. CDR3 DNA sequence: TGCGCCAGCAGCGTCCAGGGTATAAATGAAAAACTGTTTTTT. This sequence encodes CASSVQGINEKLFF.

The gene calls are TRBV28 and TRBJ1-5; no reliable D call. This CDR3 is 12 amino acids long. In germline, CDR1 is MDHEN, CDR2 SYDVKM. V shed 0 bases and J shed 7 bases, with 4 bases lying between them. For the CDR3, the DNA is TGTGCCAGCAGTTTATGGAGCCAGCCCCAGCATTTT. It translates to CASSLWSQPQHF.

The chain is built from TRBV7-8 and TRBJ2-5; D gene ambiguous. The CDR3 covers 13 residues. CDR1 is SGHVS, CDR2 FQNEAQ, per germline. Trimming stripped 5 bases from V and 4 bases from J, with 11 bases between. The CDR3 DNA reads TGTGCCAGCAGCCGGTCCTCCCGAGAGACCCAGTACTTC. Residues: CASSRSSRETQYF.

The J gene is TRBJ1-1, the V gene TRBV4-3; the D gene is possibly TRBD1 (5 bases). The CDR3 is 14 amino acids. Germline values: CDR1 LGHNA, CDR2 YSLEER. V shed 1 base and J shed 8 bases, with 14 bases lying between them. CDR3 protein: CASSQGGELGEAFF. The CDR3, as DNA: TGCGCCAGCAGCCAAGGGGGGGAGTTAGGGGAAGCTTTCTTT.